The entry that follows covers one T cell receptor beta chain sequence. At least ten counts were recorded for this clonotype. The antigen this receptor binds is unknown. No per-base quality is available; no much larger clone lies one base away. From the cysteine through the phenylalanine, the CDR3 covers 11 amino acids. Just the 33-base CDR3 DNA is kept, in frame starting at base 1. Trimming removed 7 bases from V and 6 bases from J; the gene matches leave 2 bases unexplained. CDR1 is given as SQVTM and CDR2 as ANQGSEA, both from the germline V gene. The data are from a study of CD8 T cells in ankylosing spondylitis (TCRdb year 2017). Notes on the research overall: The study profiled T cell receptor beta repertoires in healthy donors and ankylosing spondylitis patients to find disease-linked TCR variants. In total, the full study cohort was made up of some 110 healthy donors and about two dozen ankylosing spondylitis patients. Peripheral blood samples were taken, and synovial fluid was additionally collected from ankylosing spondylitis patients. Overall study outcomes, separate from this receptor: The disease-linked clones had a CD8+ phenotype and were found at relatively low frequencies in peripheral blood. Significant enrichment of the disease-linked clones was reported in matched synovial fluid samples from ankylosing spondylitis patients. Some motif variants were previously reported in synovial fluid and blood of reactive arthritis patients, suggesting common disease-initiation mechanisms. A TCR beta motif made up of about eight highly homologous amino acid variants appeared to be characteristic of blood from ankylosing spondylitis patients.

The reads were generated on an Illumina HiSeq 2500. Quantitative 5'-RACE with molecular barcodes was used to prepare TCR beta libraries. The study's processing was this. A new computational method based on a probabilistic model of VDJ rearrangement was used to identify disease-linked TCR variants. Through fastp at Q25 and MiXCR, TCRdb rebuilt clones from the public reads, retaining in-frame beta chains. For every CDR3 protein sequence, its rows merge into one entry that carries the most common genes and DNA. The V and J calls reflect TCRdb's pipeline rather than the authors' work. The sample table records 210,000 or so distinct CDR3 sequences; around 8% of these occur just once. The top ten clones comprise 4.8% of the sample.

This receptor was obtained from a female donor with ankylosing spondylitis or in good health (not recorded which). Rearrangement joined TRBV29-1 to TRBJ2-1; TRBD2 matches 8 bases in the middle. Material: blood, either unsorted or a sorted T cell fraction (not recorded which). The DNA is TGCAGCGGAGGGACTAGCAATGAGCAGTTCTTC. Translated, this is CSGGTSNEQFF.